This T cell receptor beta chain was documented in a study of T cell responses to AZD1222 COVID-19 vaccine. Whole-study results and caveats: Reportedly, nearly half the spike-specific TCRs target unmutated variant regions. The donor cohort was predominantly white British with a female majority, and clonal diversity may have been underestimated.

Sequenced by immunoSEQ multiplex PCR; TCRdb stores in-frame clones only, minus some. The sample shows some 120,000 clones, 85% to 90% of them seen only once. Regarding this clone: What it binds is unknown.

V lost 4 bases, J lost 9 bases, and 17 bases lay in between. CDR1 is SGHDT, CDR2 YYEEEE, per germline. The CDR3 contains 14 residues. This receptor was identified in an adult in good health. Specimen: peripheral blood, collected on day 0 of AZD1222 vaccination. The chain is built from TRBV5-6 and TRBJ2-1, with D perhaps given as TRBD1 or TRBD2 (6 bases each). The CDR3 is CASSPPERGAEQFF. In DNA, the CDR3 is TGTGCCAGCAGCCCACCGGAGAGGGGGGCTGAGCAGTTCTTC. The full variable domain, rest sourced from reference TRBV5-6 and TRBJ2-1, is DAGVTQSPTHLIKTRGQQVTLRCSPKSGHDTVSWYQQALGQGPQFIFQYYEEEERQRGNFPDRFSGHQFPNYSSELNVNALLLGDSALYLCASSPPERGAEQFFGPGTRLTVL.